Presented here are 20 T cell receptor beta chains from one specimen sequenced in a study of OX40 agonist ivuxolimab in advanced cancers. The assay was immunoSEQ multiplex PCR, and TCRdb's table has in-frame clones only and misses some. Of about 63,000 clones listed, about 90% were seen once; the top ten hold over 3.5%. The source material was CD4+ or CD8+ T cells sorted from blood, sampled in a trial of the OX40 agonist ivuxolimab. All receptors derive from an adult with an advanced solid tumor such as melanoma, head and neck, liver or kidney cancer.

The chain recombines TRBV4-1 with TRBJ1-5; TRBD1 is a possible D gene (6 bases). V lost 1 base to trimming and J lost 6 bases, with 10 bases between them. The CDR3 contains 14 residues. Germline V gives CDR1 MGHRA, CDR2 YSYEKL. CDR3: CASSQGQVLQPQHF. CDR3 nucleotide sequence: TGCGCCAGCAGCCAAGGACAGGTGCTTCAGCCCCAGCATTTT.

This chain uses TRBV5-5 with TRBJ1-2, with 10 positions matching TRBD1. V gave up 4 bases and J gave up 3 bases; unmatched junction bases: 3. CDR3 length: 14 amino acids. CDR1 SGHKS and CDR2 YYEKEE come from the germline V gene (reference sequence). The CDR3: CASSPGTGDYGYTF. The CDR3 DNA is TGTGCCAGCAGCCCCGGGACAGGGGACTATGGCTACACCTTC.

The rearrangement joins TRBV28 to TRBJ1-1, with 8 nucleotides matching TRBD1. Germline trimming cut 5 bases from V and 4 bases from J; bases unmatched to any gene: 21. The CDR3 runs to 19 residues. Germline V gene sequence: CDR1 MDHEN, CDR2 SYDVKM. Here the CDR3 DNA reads TGTGCCAGCAGTCCCTTGATTGGACAGGGTTTTATCGGCGGCACTGAAGCTTTCTTT. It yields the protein CASSPLIGQGFIGGTEAFF.

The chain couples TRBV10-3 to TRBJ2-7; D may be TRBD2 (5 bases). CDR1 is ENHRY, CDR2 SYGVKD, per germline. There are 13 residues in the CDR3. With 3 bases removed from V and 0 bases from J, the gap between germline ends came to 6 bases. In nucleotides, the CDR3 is TGTGCCATCAGTGAACGGGACTCCTACGAGCAGTACGTC. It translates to CAISERDSYEQYV.

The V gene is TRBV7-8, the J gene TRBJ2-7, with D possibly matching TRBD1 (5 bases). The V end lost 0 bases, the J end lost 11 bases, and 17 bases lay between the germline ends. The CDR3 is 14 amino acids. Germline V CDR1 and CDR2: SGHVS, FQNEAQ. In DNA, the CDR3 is TGTGCCAGCAGCTTAGCGCAGACCAGTAGGGGCAAGTACTTC. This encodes CASSLAQTSRGKYF.

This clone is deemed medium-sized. The CDR3 region has the DNA TGTGCCAGCAGCAAACCGGGACAAACCTACGAGCAGTACTTC. This translates into CASSKPGQTYEQYF. J is TRBJ2-7 and V is TRBV7-8; D is perhaps TRBD1 (6 bases). Trimming left V 5 bases short and J 2 bases short, with 13 bases between. This CDR3 spans 14 amino acids. Germline values: CDR1 SGHVS, CDR2 FQNEAQ.

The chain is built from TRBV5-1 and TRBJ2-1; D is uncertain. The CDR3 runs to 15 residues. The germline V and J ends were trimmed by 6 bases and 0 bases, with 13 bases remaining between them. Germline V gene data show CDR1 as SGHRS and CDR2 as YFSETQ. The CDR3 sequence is CASNFGENSYNEQFF. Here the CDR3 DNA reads TGCGCCAGCAATTTCGGAGAAAACTCCTACAATGAGCAGTTCTTC.

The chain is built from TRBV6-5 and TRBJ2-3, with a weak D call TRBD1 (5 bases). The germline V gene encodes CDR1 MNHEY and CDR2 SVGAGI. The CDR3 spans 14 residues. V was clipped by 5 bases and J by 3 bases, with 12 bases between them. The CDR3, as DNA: TGTGCCAGCAGTCCGACAGTGGGGACAGATACGCAGTATTTT. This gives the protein CASSPTVGTDTQYF.

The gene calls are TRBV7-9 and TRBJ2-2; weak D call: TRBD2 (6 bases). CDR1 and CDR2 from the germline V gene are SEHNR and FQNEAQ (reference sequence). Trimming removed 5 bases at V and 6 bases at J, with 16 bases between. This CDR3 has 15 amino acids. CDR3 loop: CASSLRASGAGELFF. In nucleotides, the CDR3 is TGTGCCAGCAGCCTCCGGGCCTCGGGGGCCGGGGAGCTGTTTTTT.

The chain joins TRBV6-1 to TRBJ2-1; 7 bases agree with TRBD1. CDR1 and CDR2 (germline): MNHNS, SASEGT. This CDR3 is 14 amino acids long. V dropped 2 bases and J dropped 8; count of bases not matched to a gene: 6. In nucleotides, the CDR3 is TGTGCCAGCAGTGAAATAGGGGGCTGGGATGAGCAGTTCTTC. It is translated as CASSEIGGWDEQFF.

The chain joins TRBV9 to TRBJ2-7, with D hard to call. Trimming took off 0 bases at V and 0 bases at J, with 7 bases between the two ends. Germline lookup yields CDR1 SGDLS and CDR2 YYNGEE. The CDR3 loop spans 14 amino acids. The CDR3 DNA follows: TGTGCCAGCAGCGTAGCCCAGAACTCCTACGAGCAGTACTTC. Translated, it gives CASSVAQNSYEQYF.

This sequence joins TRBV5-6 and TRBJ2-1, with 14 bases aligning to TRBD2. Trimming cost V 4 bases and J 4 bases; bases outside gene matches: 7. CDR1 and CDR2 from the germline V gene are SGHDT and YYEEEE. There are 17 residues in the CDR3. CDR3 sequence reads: CASSPPGLAGAYNEQFF. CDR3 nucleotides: TGTGCCAGCAGCCCCCCGGGACTAGCGGGGGCTTACAATGAGCAGTTCTTC.

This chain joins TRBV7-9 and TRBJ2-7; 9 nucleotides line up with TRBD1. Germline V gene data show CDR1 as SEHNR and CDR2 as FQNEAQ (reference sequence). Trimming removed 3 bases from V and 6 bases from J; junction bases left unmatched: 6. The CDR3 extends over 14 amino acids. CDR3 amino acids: CASSFGTGLREQYF. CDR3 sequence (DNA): TGTGCCAGCAGCTTCGGGACAGGGTTACGCGAGCAGTACTTC.

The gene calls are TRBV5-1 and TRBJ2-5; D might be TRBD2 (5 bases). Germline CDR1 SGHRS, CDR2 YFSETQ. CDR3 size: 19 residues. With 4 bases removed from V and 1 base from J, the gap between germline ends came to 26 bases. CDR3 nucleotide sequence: TGCGCCAGCAGCGGGCGATCTGGGCTAGCAGTAAGGGTCCAAGAGACCCAGTACTTC. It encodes CASSGRSGLAVRVQETQYF.

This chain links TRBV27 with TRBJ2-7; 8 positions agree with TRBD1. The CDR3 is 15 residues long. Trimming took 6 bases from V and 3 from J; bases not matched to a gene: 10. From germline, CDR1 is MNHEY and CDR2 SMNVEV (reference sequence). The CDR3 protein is CASSPPLRGLYEQYF. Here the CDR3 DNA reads TGTGCCAGCAGCCCTCCTCTCAGGGGGCTCTACGAGCAGTACTTC.

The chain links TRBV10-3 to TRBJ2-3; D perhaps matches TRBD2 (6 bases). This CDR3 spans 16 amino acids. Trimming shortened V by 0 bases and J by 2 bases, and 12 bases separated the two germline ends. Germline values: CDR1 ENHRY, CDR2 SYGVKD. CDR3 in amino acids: CAISESTSRYTDTQYF. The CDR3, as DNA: TGTGCCATCAGTGAGTCAACTAGCAGATACACAGATACGCAGTATTTT.

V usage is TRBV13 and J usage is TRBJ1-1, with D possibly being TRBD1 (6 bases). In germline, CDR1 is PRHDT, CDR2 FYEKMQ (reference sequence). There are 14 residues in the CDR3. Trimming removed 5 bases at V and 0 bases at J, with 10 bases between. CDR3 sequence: CASSGGALNTEAFF. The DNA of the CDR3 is TGTGCCAGCAGCGGGGGGGCACTGAACACTGAAGCTTTCTTT.

This CDR3 is CASKDLSYNEQFF. In DNA form, the CDR3 reads TGTGCCAGCAAGGACCTATCCTACAATGAGCAGTTCTTC. This chain links TRBV27 with TRBJ2-1, with D unclear. The germline V gene has CDR1 MNHEY and CDR2 SMNVEV (reference sequence). The CDR3 has 13 residues. With 7 bases removed from V and 1 base from J, the gap between germline ends came to 8 bases.

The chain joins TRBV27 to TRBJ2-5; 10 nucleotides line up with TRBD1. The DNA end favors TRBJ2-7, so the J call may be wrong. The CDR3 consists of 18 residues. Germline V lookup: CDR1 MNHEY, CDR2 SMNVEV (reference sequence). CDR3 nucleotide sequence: TGTGCCAGCAGTACTATATCCGGGACAGGGGTTAATGTGTACGAGCAGTACTTC. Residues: CASSTISGTGVNVYEQYF.

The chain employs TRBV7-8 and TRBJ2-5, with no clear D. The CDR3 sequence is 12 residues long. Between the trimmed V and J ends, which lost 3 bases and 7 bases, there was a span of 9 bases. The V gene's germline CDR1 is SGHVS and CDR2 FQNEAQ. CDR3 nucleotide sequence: TGTGCCAGCAGCTTGGGTCCCCCGACCCAGTACTTC. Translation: CASSLGPPTQYF.